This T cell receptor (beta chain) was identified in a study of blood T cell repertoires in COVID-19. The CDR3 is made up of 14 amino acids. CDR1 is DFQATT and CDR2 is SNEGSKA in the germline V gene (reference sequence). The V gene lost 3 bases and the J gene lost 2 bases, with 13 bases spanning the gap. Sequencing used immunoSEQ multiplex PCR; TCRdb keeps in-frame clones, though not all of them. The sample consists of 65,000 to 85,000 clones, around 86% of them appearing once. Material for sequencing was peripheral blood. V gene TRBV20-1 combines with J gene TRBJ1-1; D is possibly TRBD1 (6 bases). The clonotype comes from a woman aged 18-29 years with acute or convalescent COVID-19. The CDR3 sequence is CSASGGPLNTEAFF. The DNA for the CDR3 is TGCAGTGCTAGTGGGGGCCCCTTAAACACTGAAGCTTTCTTT.